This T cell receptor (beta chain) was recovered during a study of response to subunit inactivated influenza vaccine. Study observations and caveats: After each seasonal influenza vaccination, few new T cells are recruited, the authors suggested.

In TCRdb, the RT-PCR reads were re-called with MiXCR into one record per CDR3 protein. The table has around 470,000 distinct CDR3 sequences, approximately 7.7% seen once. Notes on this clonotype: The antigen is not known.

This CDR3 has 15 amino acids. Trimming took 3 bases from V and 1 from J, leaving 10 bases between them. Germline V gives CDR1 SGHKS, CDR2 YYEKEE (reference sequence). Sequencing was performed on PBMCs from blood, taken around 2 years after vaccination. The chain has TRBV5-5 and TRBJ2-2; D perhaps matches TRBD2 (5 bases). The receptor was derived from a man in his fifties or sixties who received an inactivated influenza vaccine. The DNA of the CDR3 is TGTGCCAGCAGCTCCACCGGGGTGAACACCGGGGAGCTGTTTTTT. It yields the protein CASSSTGVNTGELFF.